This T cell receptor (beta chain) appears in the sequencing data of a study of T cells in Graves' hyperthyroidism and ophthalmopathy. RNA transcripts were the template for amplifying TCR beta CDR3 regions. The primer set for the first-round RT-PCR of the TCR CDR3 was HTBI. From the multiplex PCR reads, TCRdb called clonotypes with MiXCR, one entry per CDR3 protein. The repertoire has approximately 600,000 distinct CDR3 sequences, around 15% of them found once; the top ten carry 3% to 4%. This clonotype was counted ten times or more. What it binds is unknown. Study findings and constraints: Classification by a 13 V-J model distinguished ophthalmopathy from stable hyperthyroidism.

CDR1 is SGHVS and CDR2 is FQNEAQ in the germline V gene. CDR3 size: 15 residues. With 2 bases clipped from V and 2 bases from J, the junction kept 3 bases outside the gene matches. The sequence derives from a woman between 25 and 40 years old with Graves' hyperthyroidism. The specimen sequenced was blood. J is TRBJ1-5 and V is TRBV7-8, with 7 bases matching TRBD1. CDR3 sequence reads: CASSLRQGGNQPQHF. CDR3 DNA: TGTGCCAGCAGCTTAAGACAGGGCGGCAATCAGCCCCAGCATTTT. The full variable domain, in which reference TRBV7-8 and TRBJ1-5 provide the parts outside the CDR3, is GAGVSQSPRYKVAKRGQDVALRCDPISGHVSLFWYQQALGQGPEFLTYFQNEAQLDKSGLPSDRFFAERPEGSVSTLKIQRTQQEDSAVYLCASSLRQGGNQPQHFGDGTRLSIL.